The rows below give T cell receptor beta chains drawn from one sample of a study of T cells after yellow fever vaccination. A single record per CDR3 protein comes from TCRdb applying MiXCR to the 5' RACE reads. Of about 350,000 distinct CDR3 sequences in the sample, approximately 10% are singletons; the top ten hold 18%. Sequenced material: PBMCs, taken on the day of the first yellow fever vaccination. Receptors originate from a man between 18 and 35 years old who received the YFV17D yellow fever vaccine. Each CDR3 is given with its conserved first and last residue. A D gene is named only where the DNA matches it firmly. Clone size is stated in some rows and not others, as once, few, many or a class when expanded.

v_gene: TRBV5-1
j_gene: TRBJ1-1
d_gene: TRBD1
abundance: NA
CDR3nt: TGCGCCAGCAGCCCGGGACAGGGCGTTGCCAATGAAGCTTTCTTT
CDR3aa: CASSPGQGVANEAFF

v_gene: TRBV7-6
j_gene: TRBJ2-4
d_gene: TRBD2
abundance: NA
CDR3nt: TGTGCCAGCAGCACGGGGGGGGAAGCCAAAAACATTCAGTACTTC
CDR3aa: CASSTGGEAKNIQYF

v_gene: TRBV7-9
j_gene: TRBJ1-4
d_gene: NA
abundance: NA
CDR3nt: TGTGCCAGCACCGCCCGTCTCAATGAAAAACTGTTTTTT
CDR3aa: CASTARLNEKLFF

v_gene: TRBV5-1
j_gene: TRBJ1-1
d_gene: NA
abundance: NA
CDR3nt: TGCGCCAGCAGCTGGGATTTTGAGAACACTGAAGCTTTCTTT
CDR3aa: CASSWDFENTEAFF

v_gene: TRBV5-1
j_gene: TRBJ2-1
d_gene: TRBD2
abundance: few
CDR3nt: TGCGCCAGCAGGGGGACTAGCGGGTACAATGAGCAGTTCTTC
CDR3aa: CASRGTSGYNEQFF

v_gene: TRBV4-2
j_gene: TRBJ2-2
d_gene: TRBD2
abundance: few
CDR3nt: TGTGCCAGCAGCCAAGATGGGGCTAGCGGGCCCACCGGGGAGCTGTTTTTT
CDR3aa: CASSQDGASGPTGELFF

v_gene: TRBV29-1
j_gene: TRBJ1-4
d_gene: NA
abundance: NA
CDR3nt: TGCAGCGTTCCGACCGAAACTAATGAAAAACTGTTTTTT
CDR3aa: CSVPTETNEKLFF

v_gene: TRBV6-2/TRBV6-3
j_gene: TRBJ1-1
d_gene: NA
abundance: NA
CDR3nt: TGTGCCAGCAGTACGGGCCAGGGCTCCACTGAAGCTTTCTTT
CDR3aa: CASSTGQGSTEAFF

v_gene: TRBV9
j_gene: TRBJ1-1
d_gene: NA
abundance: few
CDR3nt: TGTGCCAGCACCGGGGCCCCTGGGGACGCGATAGCTTTCTTT
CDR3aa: CASTGAPGDAIAFF

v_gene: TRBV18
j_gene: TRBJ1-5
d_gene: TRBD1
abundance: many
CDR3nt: TGTGCCAGCTCCGGACCCGACAGGGGGCCAAATAGCAATCAGCCCCAGCATTTT
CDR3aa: CASSGPDRGPNSNQPQHF

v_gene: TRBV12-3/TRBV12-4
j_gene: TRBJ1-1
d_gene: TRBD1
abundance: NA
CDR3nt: TGTGCCAGCAGTTTGGGGAGGGGGCGAGCTTTCTTT
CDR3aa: CASSLGRGRAFF

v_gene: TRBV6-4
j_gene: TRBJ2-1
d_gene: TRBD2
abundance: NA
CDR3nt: TGTGCCAGCAGCCCCGGACTAGCGGGGGGAGTCTATGAGCAGTTCTTC
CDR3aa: CASSPGLAGGVYEQFF

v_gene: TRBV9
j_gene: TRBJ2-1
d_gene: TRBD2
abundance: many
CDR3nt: TGTGCCAGCAGCCCTTGGACTAGCGGAGACAATGAGCAGTTCTTC
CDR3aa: CASSPWTSGDNEQFF

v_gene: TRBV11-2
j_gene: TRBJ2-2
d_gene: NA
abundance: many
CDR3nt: TGTGCCAGCAGCCCGCGGACCGCAACGAACACCGGGGAGCTGTTTTTT
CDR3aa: CASSPRTATNTGELFF

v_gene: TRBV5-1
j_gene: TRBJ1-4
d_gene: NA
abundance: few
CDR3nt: TGCGCCAGCAGCTACGAGGGGAGGGGCGAGGAGGAAAAACTGTTTTTT
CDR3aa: CASSYEGRGEEEKLFF

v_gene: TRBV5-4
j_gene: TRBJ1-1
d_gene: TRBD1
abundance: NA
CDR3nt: TGTGCCAGCAGCTTGGGACAGGGGCACGCTTTCTTT
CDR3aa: CASSLGQGHAFF

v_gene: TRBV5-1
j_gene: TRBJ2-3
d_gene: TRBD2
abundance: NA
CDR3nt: TGCGCCAGCAGAGGCCTAGCGGGGTTTCGCACAGATACGCAGTATTTT
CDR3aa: CASRGLAGFRTDTQYF

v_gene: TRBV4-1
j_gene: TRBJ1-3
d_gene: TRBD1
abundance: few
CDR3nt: TGCGCCAGCAGCCAAGGAGTTGACAGGGTCACTGGAAACACCATATATTTT
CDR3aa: CASSQGVDRVTGNTIYF

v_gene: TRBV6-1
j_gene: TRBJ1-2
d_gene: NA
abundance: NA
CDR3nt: TGTGCCAGCAGTCTCGGGGGGCCCCTTGGCTACACCTTC
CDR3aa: CASSLGGPLGYTF

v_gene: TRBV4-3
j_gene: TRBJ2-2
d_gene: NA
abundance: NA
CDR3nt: TGCGCCAGCGGGGGGTCAGGGGGCACCGGGGAGCTGTTTTTT
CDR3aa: CASGGSGGTGELFF

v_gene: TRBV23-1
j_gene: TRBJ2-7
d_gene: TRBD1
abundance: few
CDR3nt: TGCGCCAGCAGTCAATATTCACGGACAGGGGCCGAGCAGTACTTC
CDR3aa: CASSQYSRTGAEQYF

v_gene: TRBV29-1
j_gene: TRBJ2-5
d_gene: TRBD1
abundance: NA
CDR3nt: TGCAGCGTTGTCCCGGTGCAGGGGGCGGCCCGGACCCAGTACTTC
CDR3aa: CSVVPVQGAARTQYF

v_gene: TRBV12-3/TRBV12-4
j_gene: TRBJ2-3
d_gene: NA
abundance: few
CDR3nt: TGTGCCAGCAGTTTTGGTGGGAATACGCAGTATTTT
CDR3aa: CASSFGGNTQYF

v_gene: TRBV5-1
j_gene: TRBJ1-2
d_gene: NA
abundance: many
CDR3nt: TGCGCCAGCAGAACGGACGCTAACTATGGCTACACCTTC
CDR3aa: CASRTDANYGYTF

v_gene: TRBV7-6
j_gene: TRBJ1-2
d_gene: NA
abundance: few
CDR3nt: TGTGCCAGCAGCGAGGGGGGTCTCTATGGCTACACCTTC
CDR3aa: CASSEGGLYGYTF

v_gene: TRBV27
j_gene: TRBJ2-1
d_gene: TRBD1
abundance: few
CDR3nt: TGTGCCAGCAGCCGCCGGACAGGGGATTACAATGAGCAGTTCTTC
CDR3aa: CASSRRTGDYNEQFF

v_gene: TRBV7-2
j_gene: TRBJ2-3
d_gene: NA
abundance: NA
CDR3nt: TGTGCCAGCAGCGCGACTCGGGTTGACACGCAGTATTTT
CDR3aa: CASSATRVDTQYF

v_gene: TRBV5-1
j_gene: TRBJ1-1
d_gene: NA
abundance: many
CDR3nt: TGCGCCAGCAGCTTGGAAAGGAGGAACACTGAAGCTTTCTTT
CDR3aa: CASSLERRNTEAFF

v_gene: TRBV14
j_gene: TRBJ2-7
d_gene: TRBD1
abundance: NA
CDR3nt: TGTGCCAGCAGCCCTTTCACAGGGGCCTCCTACGAGCAGTACTTC
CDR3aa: CASSPFTGASYEQYF

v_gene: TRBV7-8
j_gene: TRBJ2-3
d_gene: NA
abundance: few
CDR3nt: TGTGCCAGCAGCTTTCGGCTAGTAGGGGTTAATACGCAGTATTTT
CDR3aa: CASSFRLVGVNTQYF

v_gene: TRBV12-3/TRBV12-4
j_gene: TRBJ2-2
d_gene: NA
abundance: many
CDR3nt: TGTGCCAGCAGTTTGGGGGTCGGGGAGCTGTTTTTT
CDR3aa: CASSLGVGELFF

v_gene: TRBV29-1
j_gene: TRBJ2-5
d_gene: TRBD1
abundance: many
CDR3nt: TGCAGCGTCGCCCGCGGGGACAGGGGCGTTTTCCAAGAGACCCAGTACTTC
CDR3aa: CSVARGDRGVFQETQYF

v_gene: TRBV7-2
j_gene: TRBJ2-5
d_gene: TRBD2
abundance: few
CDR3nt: TGTGCCAGCAGCCCTAAGCTCACTAGCGGGGGGTTAGAGACCCAGTACTTC
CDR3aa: CASSPKLTSGGLETQYF

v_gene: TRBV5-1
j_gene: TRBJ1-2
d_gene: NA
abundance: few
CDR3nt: TGCGCCAGCAGCTTGGGACAGCACTATGGCTACACCTTC
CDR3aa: CASSLGQHYGYTF

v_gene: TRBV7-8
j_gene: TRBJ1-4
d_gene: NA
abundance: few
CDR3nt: TGTGCCAGCAGCCCATACAGGGTTGCAACTAATGAAAAACTGTTTTTT
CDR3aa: CASSPYRVATNEKLFF

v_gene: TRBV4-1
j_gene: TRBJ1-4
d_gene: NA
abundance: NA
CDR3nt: TGCGCCAGCAGCCAAGGGGGCCTGGGCGTTGAAAAACTGTTTTTT
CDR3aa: CASSQGGLGVEKLFF

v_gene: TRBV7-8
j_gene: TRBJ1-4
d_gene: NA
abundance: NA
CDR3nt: TGTGCCAGCAGCTTAGTAGTCGGAGGGAGGTTGTTTTTT
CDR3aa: CASSLVVGGRLFF